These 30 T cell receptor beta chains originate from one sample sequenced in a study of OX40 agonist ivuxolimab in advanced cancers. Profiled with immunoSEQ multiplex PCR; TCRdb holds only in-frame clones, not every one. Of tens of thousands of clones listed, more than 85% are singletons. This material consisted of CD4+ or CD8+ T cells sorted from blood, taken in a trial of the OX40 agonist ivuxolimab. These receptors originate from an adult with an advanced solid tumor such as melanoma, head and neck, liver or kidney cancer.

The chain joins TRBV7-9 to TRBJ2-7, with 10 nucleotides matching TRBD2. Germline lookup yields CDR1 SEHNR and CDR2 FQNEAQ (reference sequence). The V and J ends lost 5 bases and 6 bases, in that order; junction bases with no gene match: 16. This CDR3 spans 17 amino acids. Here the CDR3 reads CASSPTTGQREGGEQYF. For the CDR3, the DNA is TGTGCCAGCAGCCCGACGACGGGCCAGCGGGAGGGCGGCGAGCAGTACTTC. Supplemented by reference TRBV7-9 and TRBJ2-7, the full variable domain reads DTGVSQNPRHKITKRGQNVTFRCDPISEHNRLYWYRQTLGQGPEFLTYFQNEAQLEKSRLLSDRFSAERPKGSFSTLEIQRTEQGDSAMYLCASSPTTGQREGGEQYFGPGTRLTVT.

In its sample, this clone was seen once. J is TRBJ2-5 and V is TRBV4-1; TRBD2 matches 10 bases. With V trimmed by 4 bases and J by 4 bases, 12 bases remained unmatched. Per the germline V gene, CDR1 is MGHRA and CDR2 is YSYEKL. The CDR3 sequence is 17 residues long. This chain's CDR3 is CASSPFELAGEGETQYF. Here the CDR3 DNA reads TGCGCCAGCAGCCCATTCGAGCTAGCGGGGGAGGGAGAGACCCAGTACTTC.

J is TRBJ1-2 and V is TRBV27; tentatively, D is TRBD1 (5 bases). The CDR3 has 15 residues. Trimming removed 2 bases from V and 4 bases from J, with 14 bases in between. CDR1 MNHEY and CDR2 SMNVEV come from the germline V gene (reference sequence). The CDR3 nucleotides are TGTGCCAGCAGTTTAGGGGGGTCAGCGGGCTATGGCTACACCTTC. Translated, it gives CASSLGGSAGYGYTF.

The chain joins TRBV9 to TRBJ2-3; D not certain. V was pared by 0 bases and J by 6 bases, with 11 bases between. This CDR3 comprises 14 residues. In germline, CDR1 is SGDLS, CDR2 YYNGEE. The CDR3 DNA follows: TGTGCCAGCAGCGTAGAGGGTATTTCGGATACGCAGTATTTT. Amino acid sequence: CASSVEGISDTQYF.

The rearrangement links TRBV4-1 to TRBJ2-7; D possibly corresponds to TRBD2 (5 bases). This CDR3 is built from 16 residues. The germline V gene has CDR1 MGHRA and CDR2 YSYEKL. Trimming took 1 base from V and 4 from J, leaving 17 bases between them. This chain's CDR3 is CASSQVEALTSYEQYF. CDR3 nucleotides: TGCGCCAGCAGCCAAGTTGAGGCCTTAACTAGTTACGAGCAGTACTTC.

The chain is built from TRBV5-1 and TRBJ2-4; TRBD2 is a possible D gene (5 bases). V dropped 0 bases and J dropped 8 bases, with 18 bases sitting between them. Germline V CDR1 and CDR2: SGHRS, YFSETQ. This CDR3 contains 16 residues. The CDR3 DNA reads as TGCGCCAGCAGCTTGGGTGGACTCCCAAGAGAGGACATTCAGTACTTC. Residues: CASSLGGLPREDIQYF.

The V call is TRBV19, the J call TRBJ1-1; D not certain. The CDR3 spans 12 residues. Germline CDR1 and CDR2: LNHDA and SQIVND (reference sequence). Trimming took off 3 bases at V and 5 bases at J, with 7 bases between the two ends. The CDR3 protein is CASSIGRTEAFF. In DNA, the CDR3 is TGTGCCAGTAGTATTGGTAGGACTGAAGCTTTCTTT.

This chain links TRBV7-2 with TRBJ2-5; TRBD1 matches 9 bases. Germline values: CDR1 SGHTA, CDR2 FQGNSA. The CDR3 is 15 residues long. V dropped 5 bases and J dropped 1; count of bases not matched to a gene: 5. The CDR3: CASSRDRDIQETQYF. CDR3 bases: TGTGCCAGCAGCCGGGACAGGGATATCCAAGAGACCCAGTACTTC.

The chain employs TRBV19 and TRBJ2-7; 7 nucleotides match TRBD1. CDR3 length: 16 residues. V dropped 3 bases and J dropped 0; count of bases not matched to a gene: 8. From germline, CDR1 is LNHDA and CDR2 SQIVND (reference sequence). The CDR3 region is CASSMLPQGDSYEQYF. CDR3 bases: TGTGCCAGTAGTATGCTCCCTCAGGGGGACTCCTACGAGCAGTACTTC.

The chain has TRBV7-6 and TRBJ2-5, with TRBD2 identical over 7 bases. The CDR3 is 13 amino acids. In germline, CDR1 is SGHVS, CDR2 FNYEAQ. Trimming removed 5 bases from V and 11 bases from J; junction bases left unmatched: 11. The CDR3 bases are TGTGCCAGCAGCCTTAGTGGGCTAGCGGAGCAGTACTTC. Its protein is CASSLSGLAEQYF.

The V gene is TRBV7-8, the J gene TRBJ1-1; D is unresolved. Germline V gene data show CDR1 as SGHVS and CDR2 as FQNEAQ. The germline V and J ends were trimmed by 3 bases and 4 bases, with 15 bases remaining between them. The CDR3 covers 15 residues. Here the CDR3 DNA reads TGTGCCAGCAGCTTTGGTTACCCTGATAGCACTGAAGCTTTCTTT. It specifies CASSFGYPDSTEAFF.

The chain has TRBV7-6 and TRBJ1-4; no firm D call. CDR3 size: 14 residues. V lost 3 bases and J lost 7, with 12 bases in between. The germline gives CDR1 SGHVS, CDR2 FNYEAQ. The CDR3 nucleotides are TGTGCCAGCAGCTTCGGAGACGAGGGTGAAAAACTGTTTTTT. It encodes CASSFGDEGEKLFF.

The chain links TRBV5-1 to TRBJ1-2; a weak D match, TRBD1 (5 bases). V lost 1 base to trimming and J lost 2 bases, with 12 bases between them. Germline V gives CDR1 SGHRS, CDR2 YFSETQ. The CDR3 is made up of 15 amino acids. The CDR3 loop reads CASSLLEGVNYGYTF. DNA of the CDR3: TGCGCCAGCAGCTTGCTAGAAGGGGTAAACTATGGCTACACCTTC.

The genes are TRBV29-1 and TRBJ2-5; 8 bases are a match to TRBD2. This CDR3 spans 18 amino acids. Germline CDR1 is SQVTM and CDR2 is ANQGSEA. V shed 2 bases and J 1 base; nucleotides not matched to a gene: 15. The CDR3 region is CSVEWGLAGSGLQETQYF. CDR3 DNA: TGCAGCGTTGAATGGGGCCTAGCGGGTTCGGGTCTCCAAGAGACCCAGTACTTC.

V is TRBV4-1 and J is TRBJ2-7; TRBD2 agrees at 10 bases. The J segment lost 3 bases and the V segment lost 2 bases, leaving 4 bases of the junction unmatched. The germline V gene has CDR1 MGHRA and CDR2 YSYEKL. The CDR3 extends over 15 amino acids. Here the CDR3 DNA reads TGCGCCAGCAGCCAAACCTCTAGCGGGAGCTACGAGCAGTACTTC. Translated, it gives CASSQTSSGSYEQYF.

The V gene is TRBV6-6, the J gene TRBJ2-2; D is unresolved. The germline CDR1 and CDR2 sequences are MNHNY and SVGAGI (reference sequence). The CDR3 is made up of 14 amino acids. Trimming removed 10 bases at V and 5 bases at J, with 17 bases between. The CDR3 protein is CAIKNGVETGELFF. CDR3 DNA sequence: TGTGCCATCAAAAATGGGGTAGAAACCGGGGAGCTGTTTTTT.

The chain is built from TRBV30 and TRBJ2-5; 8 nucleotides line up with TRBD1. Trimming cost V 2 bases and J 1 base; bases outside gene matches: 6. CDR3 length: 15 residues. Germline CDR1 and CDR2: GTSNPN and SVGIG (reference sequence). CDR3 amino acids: CAWSQGARLQETQYF. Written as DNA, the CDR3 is TGTGCCTGGAGTCAGGGGGCGAGGCTCCAAGAGACCCAGTACTTC.

CDR3 DNA: TGTGCCAGCAGCCGCCGGGACAGCGACTACAATGAGCAGTTCTTC. Encoded protein: CASSRRDSDYNEQFF. The V gene is TRBV9, the J gene TRBJ2-1; the match to TRBD1 covers 7 bases. CDR3 length: 15 residues. In germline, CDR1 is SGDLS, CDR2 YYNGEE. J gave up 3 bases and V 4 bases, and 7 bases lay outside the gene matches. The whole variable domain, remainder taken from reference TRBV9 and TRBJ2-1, is DSGVTQTPKHLITATGQRVTLRCSPRSGDLSVYWYQQSLDQGLQFLIQYYNGEERAKGNILERFSAQQFPDLHSELNLSSLELGDSALYFCASSRRDSDYNEQFFGPGTRLTVL.

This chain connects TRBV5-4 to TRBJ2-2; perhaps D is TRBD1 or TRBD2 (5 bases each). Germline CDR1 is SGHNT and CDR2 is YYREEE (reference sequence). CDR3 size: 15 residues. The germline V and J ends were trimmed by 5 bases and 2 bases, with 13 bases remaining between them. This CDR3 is CASSWGPINTGELFF. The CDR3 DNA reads TGTGCCAGCAGTTGGGGACCCATAAACACCGGGGAGCTGTTTTTT.

The CDR3 bases are TGCGCCAGCAGCCAAGTAATACTAGCGGGGGACGGGCAGTACTTC. Protein product: CASSQVILAGDGQYF. This chain uses TRBV4-3 with TRBJ2-7; 11 bases align to TRBD2. V lost 1 base, J lost 9 bases, and 8 bases stayed unmatched. Per the germline V gene, CDR1 is LGHNA and CDR2 is YSLEER. The CDR3 covers 15 residues.

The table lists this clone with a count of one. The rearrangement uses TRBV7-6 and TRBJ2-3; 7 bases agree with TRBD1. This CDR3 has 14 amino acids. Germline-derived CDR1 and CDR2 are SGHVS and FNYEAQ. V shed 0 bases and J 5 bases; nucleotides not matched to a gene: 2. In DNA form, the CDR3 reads TGTGCCAGCAGCTTAGCAGGGGGCATAGATACGCAGTATTTT. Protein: CASSLAGGIDTQYF.

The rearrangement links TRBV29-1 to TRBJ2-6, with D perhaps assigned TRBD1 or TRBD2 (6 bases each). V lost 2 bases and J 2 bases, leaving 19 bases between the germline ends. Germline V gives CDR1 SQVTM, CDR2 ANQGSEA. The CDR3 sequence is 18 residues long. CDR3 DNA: TGCAGCGTTGAATCAACAGGGACTGGGACCCCTGGGGCCAACGTCCTGACTTTC. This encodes CSVESTGTGTPGANVLTF.

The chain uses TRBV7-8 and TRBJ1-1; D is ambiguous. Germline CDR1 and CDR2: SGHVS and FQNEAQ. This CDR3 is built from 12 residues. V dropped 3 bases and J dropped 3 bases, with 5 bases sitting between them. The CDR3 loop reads CASSFGDTEAFF. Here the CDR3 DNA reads TGTGCCAGCAGCTTTGGGGACACTGAAGCTTTCTTT. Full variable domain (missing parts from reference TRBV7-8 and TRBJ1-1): GAGVSQSPRYKVAKRGQDVALRCDPISGHVSLFWYQQALGQGPEFLTYFQNEAQLDKSGLPSDRFFAERPEGSVSTLKIQRTQQEDSAVYLCASSFGDTEAFFGQGTRLTVV.

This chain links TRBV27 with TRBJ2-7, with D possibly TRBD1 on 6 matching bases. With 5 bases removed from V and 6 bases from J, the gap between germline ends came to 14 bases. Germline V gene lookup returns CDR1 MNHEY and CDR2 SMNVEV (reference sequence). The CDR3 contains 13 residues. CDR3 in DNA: TGTGCCAGCAGTCCGGGACACCGCCCCGAGCAGTACTTC. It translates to CASSPGHRPEQYF.

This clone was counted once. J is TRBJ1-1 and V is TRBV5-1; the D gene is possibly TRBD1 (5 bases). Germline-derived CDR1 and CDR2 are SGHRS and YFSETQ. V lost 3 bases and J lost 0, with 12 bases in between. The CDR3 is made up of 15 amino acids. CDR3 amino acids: CASSSLQGLNTEAFF. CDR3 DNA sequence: TGCGCCAGCAGCTCCCTCCAGGGATTGAACACTGAAGCTTTCTTT.

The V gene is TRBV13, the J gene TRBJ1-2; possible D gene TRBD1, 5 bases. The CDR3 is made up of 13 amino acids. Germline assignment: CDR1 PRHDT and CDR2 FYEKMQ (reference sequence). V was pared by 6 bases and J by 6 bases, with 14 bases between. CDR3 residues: CASSLGTFDGYTF. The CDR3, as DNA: TGTGCCAGCAGTCTGGGGACTTTCGATGGCTACACCTTC.

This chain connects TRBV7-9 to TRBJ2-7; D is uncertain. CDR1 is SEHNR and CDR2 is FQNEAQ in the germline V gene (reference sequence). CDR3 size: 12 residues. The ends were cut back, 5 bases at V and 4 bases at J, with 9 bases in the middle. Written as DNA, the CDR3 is TGTGCCAGCAGCCCACTGCAGTACGAGCAGTACTTC. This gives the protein CASSPLQYEQYF.

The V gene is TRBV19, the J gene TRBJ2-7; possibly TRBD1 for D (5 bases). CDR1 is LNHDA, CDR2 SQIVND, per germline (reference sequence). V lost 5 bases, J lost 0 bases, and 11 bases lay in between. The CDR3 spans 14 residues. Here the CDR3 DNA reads TGTGCCAGTAGTGGGGCCCTTAGCTCCTACGAGCAGTACTTC. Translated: CASSGALSSYEQYF.

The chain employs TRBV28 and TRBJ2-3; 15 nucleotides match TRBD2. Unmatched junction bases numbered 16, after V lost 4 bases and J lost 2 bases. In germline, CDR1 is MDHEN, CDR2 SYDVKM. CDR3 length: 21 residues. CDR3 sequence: CASSSDILGLAGGPHTDTQYF. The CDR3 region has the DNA TGTGCCAGCAGTTCCGATATCCTTGGACTAGCGGGAGGGCCGCACACAGATACGCAGTATTTT.

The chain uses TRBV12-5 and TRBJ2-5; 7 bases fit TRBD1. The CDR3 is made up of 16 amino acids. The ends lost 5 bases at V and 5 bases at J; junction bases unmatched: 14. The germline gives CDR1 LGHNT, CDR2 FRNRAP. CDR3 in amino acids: CASGDPLDRAAETQYF. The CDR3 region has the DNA TGTGCTAGTGGTGATCCCCTTGACAGGGCGGCCGAGACCCAGTACTTC.